Presented here are 18 T cell receptor beta chains from one specimen sequenced in a study of blood T cell repertoires in COVID-19. Some clones are missing from TCRdb's copy, which holds only in-frame ones; the method was immunoSEQ multiplex PCR. The profile shows around 100,000 clones, roughly 89% of them singletons. Sequencing was carried out using peripheral blood. The source of these receptors is a woman aged 45-59 years with COVID-19, enrolled during active disease.

The chain is built from TRBV5-4 and TRBJ1-6; TRBD1 agrees at 8 bases. Germline assignment: CDR1 SGHNT and CDR2 YYREEE (reference sequence). This CDR3 has 13 residues. The ends lost 3 bases at V and 8 bases at J; junction bases unmatched: 1. CDR3 residues: CASSSTGDSPLHF. The DNA of the CDR3 is TGTGCCAGCAGCTCGACAGGGGATTCACCCCTCCACTTT.

The chain combines TRBV6-2 or TRBV6-3 with TRBJ1-5, with D unresolved. Trimming cost V 2 bases and J 4 bases, with 9 bases left between them. The CDR3 length is 14 residues. Germline lookup yields CDR1 MNHEY and CDR2 SVGEGT. CDR3 DNA: TGTGCCAGCAGTTACAGGACTGGAAATCAGCCCCAGCATTTT. As protein: CASSYRTGNQPQHF.

This rearrangement joins TRBV10-3 to TRBJ2-7; 10 nucleotides align to TRBD1. The CDR3 spans 16 residues. V lost 5 bases to trimming and J lost 4 bases; unmatched junction nucleotides: 11. Germline V gene sequence: CDR1 ENHRY, CDR2 SYGVKD. The CDR3 DNA follows: TGTGCCATCAGTCGACCTACCGGGACAGGGGAGTACGAGCAGTACTTC. Its translation: CAISRPTGTGEYEQYF.

The genes are TRBV25-1 and TRBJ1-2, with 7 bases that match TRBD1. After removal of 1 base from V and 7 bases from J, the junction contained 9 bases not matched to a gene. The germline CDR1 and CDR2 sequences are MGHDK and SYGVNS. The CDR3 loop spans 15 amino acids. Here the CDR3 reads CASSEWGQPVGGYTF. In nucleotides, the CDR3 is TGTGCCAGCAGTGAATGGGGACAGCCTGTGGGTGGCTACACCTTC.

The CDR3: CAWSLTGGQNIQYF. Here the CDR3 DNA reads TGTGCCTGGAGTCTTACAGGGGGCCAAAACATTCAGTACTTC. The genes are TRBV30 and TRBJ2-4; 9 positions agree with TRBD1. V shed 2 bases and J 5 bases; nucleotides not matched to a gene: 4. Looked up from germline, CDR1 is GTSNPN and CDR2 is SVGIG (reference sequence). This CDR3 spans 14 amino acids. Using reference TRBV30 and TRBJ2-4 for the parts outside the CDR3, the full variable domain is SQTIHQWPATLVQPVGSPLSLECTVEGTSNPNLYWYRQAAGRGLQLLFYSVGIGQISSEVPQNLSASRPQDRQFILSSKKLLLSDSGFYLCAWSLTGGQNIQYFGAGTRLSVL.

The genes are TRBV19 and TRBJ1-1; D gene uncertain. Germline values: CDR1 LNHDA, CDR2 SQIVND (reference sequence). This CDR3 is built from 14 residues. V lost 3 bases and J 1 base, leaving 9 bases between the germline ends. CDR3: CASSIWSGNTEAFF. CDR3 DNA: TGTGCCAGTAGTATTTGGTCAGGGAACACTGAAGCTTTCTTT.

In its sample, this clone was seen a few times. The chain joins TRBV11-2 to TRBJ2-7; no reliable D call. Trimming pared 0 bases from V and 0 bases from J, leaving 9 bases between. The CDR3 is 15 residues long. CDR1 and CDR2 from the germline V gene are SGHAT and FQNNGV. Here the CDR3 reads CASSLDRSHSYEQYF. The CDR3 nucleotides are TGTGCCAGCAGCTTAGACAGGTCTCACTCCTACGAGCAGTACTTC.

The genes are TRBV14 and TRBJ1-2; 10 nucleotides line up with TRBD1. The CDR3 is made up of 15 amino acids. Trimming took 0 bases from V and 7 from J; bases not matched to a gene: 5. The germline gives CDR1 SGHDN, CDR2 FVKESK. The chain's CDR3 is CASSQDRGTGAGYTF. The CDR3 DNA reads as TGTGCCAGCAGCCAAGATAGGGGGACAGGGGCTGGCTACACCTTC.

This chain connects TRBV4-2 to TRBJ2-1; 8 nucleotides match TRBD2. Germline loops: CDR1 LGHNA, CDR2 YNFKEQ. Losses at the gene ends were 3 bases for V and 8 bases for J; bases not matched to a gene: 9. This CDR3 spans 15 amino acids. CDR3 DNA: TGTGCCAGCAGCCATGCTTCGGGGGGGCGGGATGAGCAGTTCTTC. Translating it yields CASSHASGGRDEQFF.

The chain links TRBV4-3 to TRBJ2-3; D gene uncertain. The CDR3 runs to 15 residues. Germline V lookup: CDR1 LGHNA, CDR2 YSLEER. V lost 0 bases and J 2 bases, leaving 9 bases between the germline ends. The CDR3, as DNA: TGCGCCAGCAGCCAAGATGCCGGGTTCACAGATACGCAGTATTTT. This encodes CASSQDAGFTDTQYF.

The rearrangement joins TRBV11-3 to TRBJ1-2, with D maybe TRBD1 (5 bases). The CDR3 contains 14 residues. Germline CDR1 reads SGHNT; CDR2 reads YENEEA. V was cut by 6 bases and J by 0 bases, with 11 bases left in between. CDR3 loop: CASSPDTANYGYTF. The CDR3 nucleotides are TGTGCCAGCAGTCCGGACACAGCTAACTATGGCTACACCTTC.

The chain employs TRBV4-3 and TRBJ2-1; 9 bases line up with TRBD2. V was pared by 4 bases and J by 9 bases, with 16 bases of the junction left unmatched. The CDR3 spans 17 residues. Germline V gene lookup returns CDR1 LGHNA and CDR2 YSLEER. The CDR3 here is CASSPLVAGGGVGEQFF. CDR3 nucleotide sequence: TGCGCCAGCAGCCCCCTTGTGGCGGGCGGGGGGGTTGGTGAGCAGTTCTTC.

The J gene is TRBJ1-6, the V gene TRBV5-5, with 7 bases aligning to TRBD1. The CDR3 totals 18 residues. CDR1 is SGHKS and CDR2 is YYEKEE in the germline V gene (reference sequence). V shed 5 bases, J shed 0 bases, and the junction held 11 bases outside the gene matches. The CDR3 sequence is CASRTGAVPSSYNSPLHF. The CDR3 DNA is TGTGCCAGCAGAACAGGGGCCGTGCCTAGCTCCTATAATTCACCCCTCCACTTT.

The rearrangement links TRBV14 to TRBJ1-2, with 7 bases identical to TRBD1. From germline, CDR1 is SGHDN and CDR2 FVKESK. The ends lost 3 bases at V and 4 bases at J; junction bases unmatched: 2. The CDR3 extends over 13 amino acids. CDR3 loop: CASSQNRGYGYTF. The CDR3 bases are TGTGCCAGCAGCCAGAACAGGGGCTATGGCTACACCTTC.

V and J are TRBV6-5 and TRBJ2-3; 7 nucleotides align to TRBD1. Germline CDR1 and CDR2: MNHEY and SVGAGI. The CDR3 consists of 15 residues. The junction had 9 bases not matched to a gene; V was cut back by 5 bases and J by 4 bases. Here the CDR3 reads CASSQYRGLSDTQYF. CDR3 DNA sequence: TGTGCCAGCAGTCAGTACAGGGGCTTGTCAGATACGCAGTATTTT.

CDR3 region: CASSLQGAAGYTF. As DNA, the CDR3 is TGTGCCAGCAGTTTACAGGGGGCGGCTGGCTACACCTTC. The chain joins TRBV27 to TRBJ1-2, with 8 nucleotides matching TRBD1. The CDR3 contains 13 residues. The germline V gene has CDR1 MNHEY and CDR2 SMNVEV (reference sequence). Losses at the gene ends were 2 bases for V and 7 bases for J; bases not matched to a gene: 3.

This sequence joins TRBV10-3 and TRBJ1-5, with TRBD1 matching 7 bases. The CDR3 covers 14 residues. Losses at the gene ends were 10 bases for V and 0 bases for J; bases not matched to a gene: 6. CDR1 is ENHRY, CDR2 SYGVKD, per germline. In DNA form, the CDR3 reads TGTGCCACCTGGGACAGCTATAGCAATCAGCCCCAGCATTTT. Translating gives CATWDSYSNQPQHF.

The CDR3 sequence: CASSHAGAGAAGGSEQFF. CDR3 DNA: TGTGCCAGCAGCCACGCGGGGGCGGGGGCAGCGGGGGGAAGTGAGCAGTTCTTC. The chain is built from TRBV4-2 and TRBJ2-1; 9 bases line up with TRBD2. Trimming removed 3 bases from V and 9 bases from J; junction bases left unmatched: 18. Germline lookup yields CDR1 LGHNA and CDR2 YNFKEQ. This CDR3 region has 18 residues.